The 20 T cell receptor beta chains reported below all come from one sample, sequenced in a study of identical twins. MiXCR was run by TCRdb on the 5' RACE reads, yielding one entry per CDR3 protein. This table holds under 900,000 distinct CDR3 sequences, 12% found once. The same sample was also used in a study of yellow fever vaccine responses in identical twins.

The specimen was PBMCs. The receptors stem from a woman in her late teens or twenties in good health.

V gene TRBV18 combines with J gene TRBJ1-1; 8 bases align to TRBD1. The CDR3 contains 19 residues. The junction had 19 bases not matched to a gene; V was cut back by 3 bases and J by 4 bases. Germline CDR1 is KGHSH and CDR2 is LQKENI. The chain's CDR3 is CASSPTLGLVTGASTEAFF. The CDR3 nucleotides read TGTGCCAGCTCACCTACCCTCGGTTTGGTGACAGGGGCTAGCACTGAAGCTTTCTTT.

The rearrangement uses TRBV28 and TRBJ2-3; D is tentatively TRBD1 or TRBD2 (5 bases each). Germline CDR1 is MDHEN and CDR2 is SYDVKM. Trimming pared 6 bases from V and 5 bases from J, leaving 12 bases between. CDR3 length: 13 amino acids. The CDR3 coding sequence is TGTGCCAGCAGCCCGGGACGGGGAGATACGCAGTATTTT. Its protein is CASSPGRGDTQYF.

In its sample, this clonotype was seen a few times. The rearrangement links TRBV12-3 or TRBV12-4 to TRBJ2-3; the match to TRBD2 covers 9 bases. V shed 3 bases, J shed 2 bases, and the junction held 3 bases outside the gene matches. The CDR3 totals 15 residues. CDR3 DNA: TGTGCCAGCAGTTTCCTAGCGGGAAACACAGATACGCAGTATTTT. Residues: CASSFLAGNTDTQYF.

CDR3 coding DNA: TGTGCCAGCCAGGGGGGCAGGGGTGGAACTGAAGCTTTCTTT. Amino acids: CASQGGRGGTEAFF. J is TRBJ1-1 and V is TRBV2, with TRBD1 matching over 7 bases. V lost 8 bases to trimming and J lost 5 bases; unmatched junction nucleotides: 11. The CDR3 sequence is 14 residues long. The germline V gene encodes CDR1 SNHLY and CDR2 FYNNEI. The variable domain in full, completed from reference TRBV2 and TRBJ1-1, reads EPEVTQTPSHQVTQMGQEVILRCVPISNHLYFYWYRQILGQKVEFLVSFYNNEISEKSEIFDDQFSVERPDGSNFTLKIRSTKLEDSAMYFCASQGGRGGTEAFFGQGTRLTVV.

This clonotype was observed a few times. The J gene is TRBJ1-5, the V gene TRBV3-1, with D perhaps TRBD1 (5 bases). The CDR3 runs to 13 residues. Germline CDR1 is LGHDT and CDR2 is YNNKEL (reference sequence). The V end lost 5 bases, the J end lost 2 bases, and 7 bases lay between the germline ends. CDR3 nucleotides: TGTGCCAGCAGCGTCAGGGGCAATCAGCCCCAGCATTTT. This translates into CASSVRGNQPQHF.

This clonotype was detected only a few times. The chain employs TRBV25-1 and TRBJ1-2; D gene uncertain. V lost 2 bases and J lost 0, with 4 bases in between. Germline CDR1 and CDR2: MGHDK and SYGVNS. The CDR3 is 13 residues long. In nucleotides, the CDR3 is TGTGCCAGCAGTGAAAATTCTAACTATGGCTACACCTTC. Translation: CASSENSNYGYTF.

The chain joins TRBV20-1 to TRBJ2-2, with 7 bases identical to TRBD1. There are 14 residues in the CDR3. The germline V gene has CDR1 DFQATT and CDR2 SNEGSKA (reference sequence). Trimming took 6 bases from V and 1 from J; bases not matched to a gene: 5. The CDR3 region has the DNA TGCAGTGCAACGGACAGGTTGAACACCGGGGAGCTGTTTTTT. Its translation is CSATDRLNTGELFF.

This clonotype showed up many times. The chain couples TRBV7-9 to TRBJ2-1; 11 positions agree with TRBD2. After removal of 5 bases from V and 5 bases from J, the junction contained 11 bases not matched to a gene. Germline V CDR1 and CDR2: SEHNR, FQNEAQ (reference sequence). This CDR3 has 17 amino acids. DNA for the CDR3: TGTGCCAGCAGCACCCATGTGGGACTAGCGGCCAACAATGAGCAGTTCTTC. It codes for CASSTHVGLAANNEQFF.

This clonotype was observed a handful of times. For the CDR3, the DNA is TGTGCCAGCGTCCGGACATTCGTTTTGGAGACCCAGTACTTC. This codes for CASVRTFVLETQYF. V gene TRBV2 combines with J gene TRBJ2-5; tentative D call: TRBD1 (5 bases). Germline V gene sequence: CDR1 SNHLY, CDR2 FYNNEI. V was shortened by 8 bases and J by 5 bases, with 18 bases between the two germline ends. This CDR3 is built from 14 residues.

This clonotype appeared a few times. This chain links TRBV5-1 with TRBJ2-5, with D perhaps matching TRBD2 (7 bases). Germline CDR1 reads SGHRS; CDR2 reads YFSETQ. V lost 0 bases to trimming and J lost 5 bases, with 17 bases between them. This CDR3 region has 16 residues. The CDR3, as DNA: TGCGCCAGCAGCTTGGCGGCGGGGGCCGATCAGGAGACCCAGTACTTC. Protein product: CASSLAAGADQETQYF.

The V call is TRBV6-1, the J call TRBJ1-2, with 7 nucleotides matching TRBD1. CDR3 length: 14 residues. Germline V gene data show CDR1 as MNHNS and CDR2 as SASEGT. With 6 bases clipped from V and 7 bases from J, the junction kept 11 bases outside the gene matches. CDR3: CASRGDRTITGYTF. DNA of the CDR3: TGTGCCAGCAGAGGGGACAGAACTATAACTGGCTACACCTTC.

The chain uses TRBV3-1 and TRBJ1-5, with D perhaps TRBD1 (6 bases). The length of the CDR3 is 11 residues. The V end was cut by 3 bases, the J end by 10 bases, with 7 bases between. Germline V gene lookup returns CDR1 LGHDT and CDR2 YNNKEL (reference sequence). The CDR3: CASSQGGPQHF. Here the CDR3 DNA reads TGTGCCAGCAGCCAGGGGGGCCCCCAGCATTTT.

The gene calls are TRBV20-1 and TRBJ2-2; TRBD1 might be the D (5 bases). From germline, CDR1 is DFQATT and CDR2 SNEGSKA (reference sequence). V was pared by 6 bases and J by 7 bases, with 15 bases between. The CDR3 runs 13 residues. The CDR3 DNA is TGCAGTGCCGGCCCAGGGAAAGGCGGGGAGCTGTTTTTT. Its translation: CSAGPGKGGELFF.

This clonotype has only a few counts. The chain has TRBV4-1 and TRBJ2-3; 8 bases agree with TRBD1. The CDR3 extends over 15 amino acids. Per the germline V gene, CDR1 is MGHRA and CDR2 is YSYEKL. The ends lost 4 bases at V and 3 bases at J; junction bases unmatched: 6. The CDR3 region is CASSPGQGETDTQYF. CDR3 DNA sequence: TGCGCCAGCAGCCCCGGACAGGGTGAGACAGATACGCAGTATTTT.

This clonotype was observed a few times. The CDR3 region has the DNA TGTGCCACCACGGGTGGCGGGAGCGGTGTTCCCAATGAGCAGTTCTTC. It specifies CATTGGGSGVPNEQFF. This chain uses TRBV24-1 with TRBJ2-1; TRBD2 matches at 7 bases. The V gene's germline CDR1 is KGHDR and CDR2 SFDVKD. The CDR3 has 16 amino acids. Trimming removed 8 bases from V and 6 bases from J; junction bases left unmatched: 15.

The chain uses TRBV28 and TRBJ2-7, with 12 bases matching TRBD2. The CDR3 length is 14 residues. Germline lookup yields CDR1 MDHEN and CDR2 SYDVKM. J lost 3 bases, V lost 6 bases, and 3 bases had no gene match. The CDR3 DNA is TGTGCCAGCAGATTGACTAGCGGGGGCTACGAGCAGTACTTC. Protein sequence: CASRLTSGGYEQYF.

The gene calls are TRBV30 and TRBJ1-5; 7 positions agree with TRBD1. The CDR3 has 19 residues. Germline CDR1 reads GTSNPN; CDR2 reads SVGIG (reference sequence). With V trimmed by 0 bases and J by 2 bases, 16 bases remained unmatched. DNA for the CDR3: TGTGCCTGGAGTGTACCCCGGCAGGGGGGGACTGATGGCAATCAGCCCCAGCATTTT. Its translation is CAWSVPRQGGTDGNQPQHF. The complete variable domain, with remaining parts taken from reference TRBV30 and TRBJ1-5, reads SQTIHQWPATLVQPVGSPLSLECTVEGTSNPNLYWYRQAAGRGLQLLFYSVGIGQISSEVPQNLSASRPQDRQFILSSKKLLLSDSGFYLCAWSVPRQGGTDGNQPQHFGDGTRLSIL.

This clonotype came up a few times. The chain is built from TRBV29-1 and TRBJ2-1; 9 bases match TRBD2. V was clipped by 1 base and J by 1 base; unmatched bases: 8. The CDR3 spans 17 residues. Germline CDR1 is SQVTM and CDR2 is ANQGSEA. The CDR3 DNA follows: TGCAGCGTTGAAGGGCTGTCTAGCGGGGAATCCTACAATGAGCAGTTCTTC. Residues: CSVEGLSSGESYNEQFF.

The chain's CDR3 is CASSHRGVGGTDTQYF. In DNA, the CDR3 is TGTGCCAGCAGCCACAGGGGTGTCGGAGGCACAGATACGCAGTATTTT. The chain carries TRBV14 and TRBJ2-3, with a possible D match to TRBD1 (6 bases). The CDR3 consists of 16 residues. Germline V gene lookup returns CDR1 SGHDN and CDR2 FVKESK. V lost 3 bases, J lost 1 base, and 14 bases lay in between. The whole variable domain, remainder taken from reference TRBV14 and TRBJ2-3, is EAGVTQFPSHSVIEKGQTVTLRCDPISGHDNLYWYRRVMGKEIKFLLHFVKESKQDESGMPNNRFLAERTGGTYSTLKVQPAELEDSGVYFCASSHRGVGGTDTQYFGPGTRLTVL.

In this sample, this clonotype turned up a few times. The chain has TRBV6-5 and TRBJ2-5; 8 bases agree with TRBD1. CDR1 is MNHEY, CDR2 SVGAGI, per germline. V shed 3 bases and J 5 bases; nucleotides not matched to a gene: 5. This CDR3 contains 14 residues. CDR3 coding DNA: TGTGCCAGCAGTTATTACAGGGGGACGGAGACCCAGTACTTC. This sequence encodes CASSYYRGTETQYF.